The text below deals with one TCR beta chain. Patients' urothelial carcinoma was locally advanced or metastatic. A total of 1 to 8 samples per patient were collected pretreatment and on-treatment. This sample was taken from a study of PD-L1 blockade in urothelial cancer. Study as a whole: Anywhere from 0 to 3 prior chemotherapy regimens had been received by patients. A median about 150,000 T cells were found in blood samples.

The CDR3 is made up of 16 amino acids. V shed 0 bases and J 4 bases; nucleotides not matched to a gene: 4. CDR1 is PRHDT, CDR2 FYEKMQ, per germline (reference sequence). Profiling relied on immunoSEQ multiplex PCR, and the TCRdb table lists in-frame clones only, not all of them. The sample lists about 82,000 clones, 82% seen once, with around 9.5% in the top ten. The sample was PBMCs, taken around atezolizumab (anti-PD-L1) treatment. The rearrangement joins TRBV13 to TRBJ1-2; 11 nucleotides match TRBD1. The TCR originated in a man in his 70s with urothelial cancer. This CDR3 reads CASSLGRTGGSYGYTF. DNA for the CDR3: TGTGCCAGCAGCTTAGGCAGGACAGGGGGCAGCTATGGCTACACCTTC.